The table lists the clone carrying this T cell receptor beta chain with a count of one. This sample is drawn from a study of blood T cell repertoires in COVID-19. Study as a whole: The origin of the acute and convalescent COVID-19 samples was the United States, Italy and Spain.

In the original workflow: Counts of nucleated cells, estimated from reference gene primer amplification, were obtained. Profiled with immunoSEQ multiplex PCR; TCRdb holds only in-frame clones, not every one. The DNA was the basis for D and trimming; V, J and clone size are from that table. The table lists 430,000 or so clones, roughly 89% of them singletons. The receptor was isolated from a man aged 18 to 29 with COVID-19, enrolled during active disease. Input material: peripheral blood.

CDR3 coding DNA: TGTGCCAGCAGCCCCTCCGCCCTAGCGGGTGGCTACAATGAGCAGTTCTTC. The encoded protein is CASSPSALAGGYNEQFF. This chain connects TRBV13 to TRBJ2-1; 8 nucleotides agree with TRBD2. Germline assignment: CDR1 PRHDT and CDR2 FYEKMQ (reference sequence). CDR3 length: 17 residues. Trimming cost V 5 bases and J 3 bases; bases outside gene matches: 12.